A single sample is the source of the 5 T cell receptor beta chains below, sequenced in a study of shared clonotypes between healthy human individuals. Libraries were prepared by immunoSEQ multiplex PCR; TCRdb keeps only in-frame clonotypes and omits some of them. The sample includes around 510,000 clones, around three quarters of them seen just once. Sequencing used PBMCs. The receptors were gathered from a woman between 40 and 50 years old in good health. Some clones in this sample may be carry-over from other donors' samples.

This chain uses TRBV28 with TRBJ2-2, with 8 bases fitting TRBD1. The CDR3 consists of 19 residues. V dropped 2 bases and J dropped 0; count of bases not matched to a gene: 11. Germline values: CDR1 MDHEN, CDR2 SYDVKM. The CDR3 loop is CASSLVGQDQFANTGELFF. The CDR3 DNA follows: TGTGCCAGCAGTTTAGTGGGACAGGACCAATTCGCGAACACCGGGGAGCTGTTTTTT.

This clone was recorded once. The chain joins TRBV7-9 to TRBJ2-1, with 8 nucleotides matching TRBD2. The length of the CDR3 is 15 residues. V was pared by 5 bases and J by 10 bases, with 13 bases of the junction left unmatched. Germline loops: CDR1 SEHNR, CDR2 FQNEAQ (reference sequence). Written as DNA, the CDR3 is TGTGCCAGCAGCCCGGTAGCGGGAACCGGATTGGAGCAGTTCTTC. The encoded protein is CASSPVAGTGLEQFF. The complete variable domain, with remaining parts taken from reference TRBV7-9 and TRBJ2-1, reads DTGVSQNPRHKITKRGQNVTFRCDPISEHNRLYWYRQTLGQGPEFLTYFQNEAQLEKSRLLSDRFSAERPKGSFSTLEIQRTEQGDSAMYLCASSPVAGTGLEQFFGPGTRLTVL.

The chain recombines TRBV7-2 with TRBJ1-2; 10 nucleotides line up with TRBD1. This CDR3 is built from 16 residues. CDR1 and CDR2 from the germline V gene are SGHTA and FQGNSA. Losses at the gene ends were 5 bases for V and 8 bases for J; bases not matched to a gene: 14. CDR3 DNA: TGTGCCAGCAGCCCAAGGGGGACAGGGGCCCTTGGCGGCTACACCTTC. It specifies CASSPRGTGALGGYTF.

The chain employs TRBV2 and TRBJ1-3; 7 bases are a match to TRBD1. Per the germline V gene, CDR1 is SNHLY and CDR2 is FYNNEI. CDR3 length equals 13 residues. V was pared by 7 bases and J by 3 bases, with 3 bases of the junction left unmatched. The CDR3 is CASKGADGNTIYF. The CDR3 DNA is TGTGCCAGCAAGGGGGCGGATGGAAACACCATATATTTT.

As regards this clone: Within the sample, other DNA sequences also encode this same CDR3. This chain uses TRBV18 with TRBJ2-3; unclear D gene. CDR3 length: 13 residues. Germline CDR1 KGHSH, CDR2 LQKENI. The ends were cut back, 3 bases at V and 4 bases at J, with 8 bases in the middle. Here the CDR3 reads CASSPGRSDTQYF. The CDR3 bases are TGTGCCAGCTCACCGGGTAGGTCAGATACGCAGTATTTT.